This is a list of T cell receptor beta chains from one sample in a study of blood T cell repertoires in COVID-19. Profiled with immunoSEQ multiplex PCR; TCRdb holds only in-frame clones, not every one. The sample includes around 170,000 clones, 88% of them seen just once. Sequencing input: peripheral blood. The receptors shown here come from a woman aged 25 to 39 with acute or convalescent COVID-19. CDR3s include the opening cysteine and the closing phenylalanine or tryptophan. The D gene is left open where the match is weak. Rows may omit the clone size; those that give it use once, few, many or a size class.

J	D	V	size	CDR3	DNA
TRBJ2-1	-	TRBV19	-	CASSIATWTASSYNEQFF	TGTGCCAGTAGTATAGCCACCTGGACTGCAAGCTCCTACAATGAGCAGTTCTTC
TRBJ2-1	-	TRBV4-2	-	CASSQGPAEQFF	TGTGCCAGCAGCCAAGGGCCCGCTGAGCAGTTCTTC
TRBJ1-2	-	TRBV30	-	CAWSARSYGYTF	TGTGCCTGGAGTGCCCGGAGCTATGGCTACACCTTC
TRBJ2-7	TRBD2	TRBV7-2	-	CASSLASGRTGEQYF	TGTGCCAGCAGCTTAGCCAGCGGGAGAACCGGCGAGCAGTACTTC
TRBJ2-3	TRBD2	TRBV25-1	-	CASSLAGGRFTDTQYF	TGTGCCAGCTCCCTGGCGGGAGGGCGTTTTACAGATACGCAGTATTTT
TRBJ2-1	-	TRBV9	-	CASTPVGSPRQFF	TGTGCCAGCACCCCCGTGGGCTCCCCTCGGCAGTTCTTC
TRBJ2-3	-	TRBV5-1	-	CASSLAGSTDTQYF	TGCGCCAGCAGCTTGGCGGGGTCCACAGATACGCAGTATTTT
TRBJ2-7	TRBD1	TRBV3-1/TRBV3-2	-	CASSPGQGYEQYF	TGTGCCAGCAGCCCGGGACAGGGATACGAGCAGTACTTC
TRBJ1-1	-	TRBV5-5	once	CASSLEPEKRVRDTEAFF	TGTGCCAGCAGCTTGGAGCCGGAGAAACGAGTTCGCGACACTGAAGCTTTCTTT
TRBJ2-7	-	TRBV27	-	CASSKGLTISSYEQYF	TGTGCCAGCTCTAAAGGATTGACAATTAGCTCCTACGAGCAGTACTTC
TRBJ1-5	-	TRBV6-2/TRBV6-3	-	CASSYQGLSNQPQHF	TGTGCCAGCAGTTATCAGGGACTTAGCAATCAGCCCCAGCATTTT
TRBJ1-3	-	TRBV5-1	once	CASSLDGISGNTIYF	TGCGCCAGCAGCTTGGACGGGATCTCTGGAAACACCATATATTTT
TRBJ2-7	-	TRBV7-9	-	CASSPRAYEQYF	TGTGCCAGCAGCCCCCGGGCCTACGAGCAGTACTTC
TRBJ2-2	TRBD1	TRBV29-1	-	CSVEYTRDRGTGELFF	TGCAGCGTTGAATACACAAGAGACAGGGGCACCGGGGAGCTGTTTTTT
TRBJ2-3	TRBD2	TRBV7-9	-	CASISGSFSDTQYF	TGTGCCAGCATTAGCGGGAGTTTCTCAGATACGCAGTATTTT
TRBJ1-2	-	TRBV5-1	-	CASSLEGGYTF	TGCGCCAGCAGCTTGGAGGGGGGCTACACCTTC
TRBJ2-5	-	TRBV11-1	-	CASSDRRATETQYF	TGTGCCAGCAGCGACAGACGGGCAACGGAGACCCAGTACTTC
TRBJ2-2	TRBD1	TRBV7-6	-	CASSLTGQGVTGELFF	TGTGCCAGCAGCTTAACGGGACAGGGAGTCACCGGGGAGCTGTTTTTT
TRBJ2-3	TRBD2	TRBV5-1	-	CAAVERESTDTQYF	TGCGCCGCCGTGGAGCGGGAAAGCACAGATACGCAGTATTTT
TRBJ2-7	TRBD2	TRBV6-2/TRBV6-3	-	CASSLISGRAFYEQYF	TGTGCCAGCAGCCTAATTAGCGGGAGGGCCTTCTACGAGCAGTACTTC
TRBJ2-5	TRBD1	TRBV27	-	CASSLSGTGGFETQYF	TGTGCCAGCAGTCTCTCCGGGACAGGGGGTTTTGAGACCCAGTACTTC
TRBJ1-1	-	TRBV12-3/TRBV12-4	-	CASSLDRSTEAFF	TGTGCCAGCAGTCTCGACCGGAGCACTGAAGCTTTCTTT
TRBJ2-1	-	TRBV10-2	-	CASSEAKNEQFF	TGCGCCAGCAGTGAGGCGAAAAATGAGCAGTTCTTC
TRBJ2-1	TRBD1	TRBV6-5	-	CASVTGGGLYNEQFF	TGTGCCAGCGTGACAGGGGGCGGCCTCTACAATGAGCAGTTCTTC
TRBJ2-3	-	TRBV7-9	-	CASSLEGLNGRDTQYF	TGTGCCAGCAGCTTAGAAGGCCTCAACGGGAGAGATACGCAGTATTTT
TRBJ2-2	-	TRBV4-1	-	CASSHATAPTLTGELFF	TGCGCCAGCAGCCACGCCACCGCCCCGACTCTTACCGGGGAGCTGTTTTTT
TRBJ2-7	-	TRBV14	-	CASSSAGGPYEQYF	TGTGCCAGCAGCTCCGCCGGGGGGCCCTACGAGCAGTACTTC
TRBJ2-5	-	TRBV7-2	-	CASSLARETQYF	TGTGCCAGCAGCTTAGCTAGAGAGACCCAGTACTTC
TRBJ2-3	TRBD1	TRBV30	-	CAWRTGYPPDTQYF	TGTGCCTGGAGGACAGGGTACCCTCCAGATACGCAGTATTTT
TRBJ2-7	TRBD2	TRBV6-5	-	CASSPGGERSTEQYF	TGTGCCAGCAGTCCTGGGGGGGAAAGGTCTACCGAGCAGTACTTC
TRBJ1-5	-	TRBV29-1	-	CSAGGRNQPQHF	TGCAGCGCCGGGGGACGCAATCAGCCCCAGCATTTT
TRBJ2-3	-	TRBV6-5	-	CASTEVSPDTQYF	TGTGCCAGCACCGAAGTTAGCCCAGATACGCAGTATTTT
TRBJ1-2	-	TRBV5-1	-	CASSPGVYGYTF	TGCGCCAGCAGCCCGGGAGTCTATGGCTACACCTTC
TRBJ1-2	-	TRBV21-1	-	CASSKAYWAGNYGYTF	TGTGCCAGCAGCAAAGCCTACTGGGCTGGTAACTATGGCTACACCTTC
TRBJ2-5	TRBD1	TRBV5-4	-	CASSFVPDRAKETQYF	TGTGCCAGCAGCTTTGTGCCGGACAGGGCGAAAGAGACCCAGTACTTC
TRBJ2-3	TRBD2	TRBV19	-	CASRLAGVGTDTQYF	TGTGCCAGTAGGCTAGCGGGAGTCGGCACAGATACGCAGTATTTT
TRBJ2-7	-	TRBV12-3/TRBV12-4	-	CASSLALSPEQYF	TGTGCCAGCAGTTTAGCGCTATCGCCCGAGCAGTACTTC
TRBJ1-4	-	TRBV7-8	-	CASSQNQGREKLFF	TGTGCCAGCAGCCAAAACCAGGGTCGGGAAAAACTGTTTTTT
TRBJ1-1	TRBD1	TRBV5-1	-	CASSLGGAGNTEAFF	TGCGCCAGCAGCCTAGGGGGCGCGGGGAACACTGAAGCTTTCTTT
TRBJ1-3	-	TRBV18	-	CASSPGGRDTIYF	TGTGCCAGCTCACCAGGGGGCAGGGACACCATATATTTT
TRBJ2-5	-	TRBV9	-	CASSPPGETQYF	TGTGCCAGCAGCCCACCAGGGGAGACCCAGTACTTC